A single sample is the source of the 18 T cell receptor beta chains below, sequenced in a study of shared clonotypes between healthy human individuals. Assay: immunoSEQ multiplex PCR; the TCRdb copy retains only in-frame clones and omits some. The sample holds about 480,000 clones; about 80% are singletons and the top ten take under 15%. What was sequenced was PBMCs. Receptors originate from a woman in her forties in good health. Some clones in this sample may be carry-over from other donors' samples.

The CDR3 DNA sequence: TGTGCCTGGAGTCCCCGGCCATCTAAGGCCTACGAGCAGTACTTC. Residues: CAWSPRPSKAYEQYF. This rearrangement joins TRBV30 to TRBJ2-7, with D unresolved. V was shortened by 2 bases and J by 2 bases, with 16 bases between the two germline ends. The CDR3 has 15 amino acids. Germline assignment: CDR1 GTSNPN and CDR2 SVGIG (reference sequence).

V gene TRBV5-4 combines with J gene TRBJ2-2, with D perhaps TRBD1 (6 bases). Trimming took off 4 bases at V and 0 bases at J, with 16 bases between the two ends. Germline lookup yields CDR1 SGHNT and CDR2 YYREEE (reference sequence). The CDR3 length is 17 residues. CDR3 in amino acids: CASSKGQANANTGELFF. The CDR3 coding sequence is TGTGCCAGCAGCAAGGGACAAGCCAACGCGAACACCGGGGAGCTGTTTTTT.

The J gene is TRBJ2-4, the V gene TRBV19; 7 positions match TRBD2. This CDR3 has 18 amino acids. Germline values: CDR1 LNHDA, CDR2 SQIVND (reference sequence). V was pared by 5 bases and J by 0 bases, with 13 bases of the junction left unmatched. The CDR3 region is CASSDFGGRPLAKNIQYF. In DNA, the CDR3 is TGTGCCAGTAGTGACTTTGGCGGGAGACCCCTAGCCAAAAACATTCAGTACTTC.

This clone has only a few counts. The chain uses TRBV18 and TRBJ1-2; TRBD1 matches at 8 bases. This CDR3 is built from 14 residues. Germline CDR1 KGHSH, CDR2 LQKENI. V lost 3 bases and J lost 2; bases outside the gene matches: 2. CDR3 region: CASSPGQENYGYTF. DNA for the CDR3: TGTGCCAGCTCACCGGGACAGGAAAACTATGGCTACACCTTC.

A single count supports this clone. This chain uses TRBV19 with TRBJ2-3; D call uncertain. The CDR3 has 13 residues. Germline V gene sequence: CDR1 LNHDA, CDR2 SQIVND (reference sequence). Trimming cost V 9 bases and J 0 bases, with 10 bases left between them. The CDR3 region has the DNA TGTGCCAGCCACGAGGCTAGCACAGATACGCAGTATTTT. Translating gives CASHEASTDTQYF.

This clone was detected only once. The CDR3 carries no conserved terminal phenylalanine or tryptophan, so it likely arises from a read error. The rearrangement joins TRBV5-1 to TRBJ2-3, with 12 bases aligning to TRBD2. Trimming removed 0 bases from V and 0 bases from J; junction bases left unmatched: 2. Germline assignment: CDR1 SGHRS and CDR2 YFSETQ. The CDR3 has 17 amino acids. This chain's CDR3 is CASSLGLAGGSTDTQYL. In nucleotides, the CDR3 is TGCGCCAGCAGCTTGGGGCTAGCGGGAGGGAGCACAGATACGCAGTATCTT.

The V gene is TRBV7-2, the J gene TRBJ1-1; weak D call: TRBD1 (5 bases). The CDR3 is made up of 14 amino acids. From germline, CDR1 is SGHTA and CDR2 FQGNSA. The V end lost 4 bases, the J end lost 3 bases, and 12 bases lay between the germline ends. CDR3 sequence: CASSSQWGDTEAFF. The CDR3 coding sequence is TGTGCCAGCAGCTCACAATGGGGGGACACTGAAGCTTTCTTT.

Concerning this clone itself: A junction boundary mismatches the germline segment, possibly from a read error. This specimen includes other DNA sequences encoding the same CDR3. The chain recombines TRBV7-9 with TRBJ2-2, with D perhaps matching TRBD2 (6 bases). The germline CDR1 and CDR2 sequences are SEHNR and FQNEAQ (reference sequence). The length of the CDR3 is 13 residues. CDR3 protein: CASSFQRGGELFF. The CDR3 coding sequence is TGTGCCAGCAGCTTTCAGCGCGGCGGGGAGCTGTTCTTT. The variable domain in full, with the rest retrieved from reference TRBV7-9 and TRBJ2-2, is DTGVSQNPRHKITKRGQNVTFRCDPISEHNRLYWYRQTLGQGPEFLTYFQNEAQLEKSRLLSDRFSAERPKGSFSTLEIQRTEQGDSAMYLCASSFQRGGELFFGEGSRLTVL.

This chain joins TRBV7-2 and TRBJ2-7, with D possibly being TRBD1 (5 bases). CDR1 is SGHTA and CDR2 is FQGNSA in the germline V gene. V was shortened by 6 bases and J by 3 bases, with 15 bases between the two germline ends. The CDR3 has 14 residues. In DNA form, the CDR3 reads TGTGCCAGCAGGCCCCCCCAGGGCATCTACGAGCAGTACTTC. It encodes CASRPPQGIYEQYF.

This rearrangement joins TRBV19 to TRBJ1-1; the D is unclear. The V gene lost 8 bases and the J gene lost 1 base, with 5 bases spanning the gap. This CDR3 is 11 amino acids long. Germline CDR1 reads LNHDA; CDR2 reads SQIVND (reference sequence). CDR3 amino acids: CASSRNTEAFF. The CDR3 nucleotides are TGTGCCAGTTCAAGGAACACTGAAGCTTTCTTT.

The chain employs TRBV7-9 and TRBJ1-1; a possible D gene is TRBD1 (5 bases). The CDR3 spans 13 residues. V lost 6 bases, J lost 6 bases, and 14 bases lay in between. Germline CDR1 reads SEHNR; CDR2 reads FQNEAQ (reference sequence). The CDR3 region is CASRAAGVPEAFF. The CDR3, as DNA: TGTGCCAGCAGAGCCGCGGGGGTTCCTGAAGCTTTCTTT.

In DNA form, the CDR3 reads TGTGCCAGCAGCGCCGGGAAACAGCTTGTGGAGACCCAGTACTTC. Translated: CASSAGKQLVETQYF. The chain is built from TRBV7-9 and TRBJ2-5, with D possibly matching TRBD2 (5 bases). This CDR3 has 15 residues. V lost 5 bases to trimming and J lost 5 bases, with 18 bases between them. Germline assignment: CDR1 SEHNR and CDR2 FQNEAQ (reference sequence).

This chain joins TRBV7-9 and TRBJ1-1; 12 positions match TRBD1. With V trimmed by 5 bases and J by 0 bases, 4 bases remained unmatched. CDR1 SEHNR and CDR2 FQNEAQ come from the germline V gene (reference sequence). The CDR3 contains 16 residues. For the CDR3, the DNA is TGTGCCAGCAGCGCGGGACAGGGGGCAATGAACACTGAAGCTTTCTTT. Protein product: CASSAGQGAMNTEAFF.

DNA of the CDR3: TGTGCCAGCAGCCTCGACAGGGTCACTAATGAAAAACTGTTTTTT. Protein: CASSLDRVTNEKLFF. The chain couples TRBV2 to TRBJ1-4, with TRBD1 matching over 7 bases. From germline, CDR1 is SNHLY and CDR2 FYNNEI. Germline trimming cut 6 bases from V and 2 bases from J; bases unmatched to any gene: 6. The CDR3 runs to 15 residues.

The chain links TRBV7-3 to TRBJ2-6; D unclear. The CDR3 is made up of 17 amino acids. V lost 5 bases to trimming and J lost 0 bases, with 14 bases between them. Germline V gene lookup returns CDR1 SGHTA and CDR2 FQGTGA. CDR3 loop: CASSPRGGTSGANVLTF. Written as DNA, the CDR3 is TGTGCCAGCAGCCCCCGCGGTGGTACCTCTGGGGCCAACGTCCTGACTTTC.

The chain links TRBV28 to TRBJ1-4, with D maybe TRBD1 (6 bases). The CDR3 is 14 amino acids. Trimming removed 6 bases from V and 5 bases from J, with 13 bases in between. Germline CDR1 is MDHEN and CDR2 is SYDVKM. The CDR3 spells CASSTGTINEKLFF. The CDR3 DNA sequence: TGTGCCAGCAGCACAGGGACCATCAATGAAAAACTGTTTTTT.

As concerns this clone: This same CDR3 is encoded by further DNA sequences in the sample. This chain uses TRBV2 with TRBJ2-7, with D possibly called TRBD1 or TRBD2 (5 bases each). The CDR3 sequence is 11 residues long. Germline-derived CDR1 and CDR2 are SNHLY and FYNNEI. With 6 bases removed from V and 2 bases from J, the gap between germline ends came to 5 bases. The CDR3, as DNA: TGTGCCAGCAGGGGGGCCTACGAGCAGTACTTC. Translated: CASRGAYEQYF.

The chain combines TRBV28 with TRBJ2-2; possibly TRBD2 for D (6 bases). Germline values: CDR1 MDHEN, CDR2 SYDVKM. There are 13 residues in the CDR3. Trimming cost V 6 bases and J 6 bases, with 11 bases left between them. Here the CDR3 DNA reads TGTGCCAGCAGCCCTCGGGAGCCCGGGGAGCTGTTTTTT. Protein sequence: CASSPREPGELFF.